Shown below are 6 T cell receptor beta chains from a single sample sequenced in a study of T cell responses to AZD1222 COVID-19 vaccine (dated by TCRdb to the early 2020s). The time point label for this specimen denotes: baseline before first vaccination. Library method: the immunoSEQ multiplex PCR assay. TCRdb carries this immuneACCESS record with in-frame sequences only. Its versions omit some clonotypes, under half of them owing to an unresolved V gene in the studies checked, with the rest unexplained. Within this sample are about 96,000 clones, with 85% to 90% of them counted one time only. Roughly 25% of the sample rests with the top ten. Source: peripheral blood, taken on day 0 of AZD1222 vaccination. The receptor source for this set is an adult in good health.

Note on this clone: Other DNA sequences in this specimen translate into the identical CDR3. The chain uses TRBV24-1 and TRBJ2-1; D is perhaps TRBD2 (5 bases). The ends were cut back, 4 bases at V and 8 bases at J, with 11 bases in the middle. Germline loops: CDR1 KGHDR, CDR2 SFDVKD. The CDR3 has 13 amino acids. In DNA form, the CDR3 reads TGTGCCACCAGTGACCCTTTAGCGTATGAGCAGTTCTTC. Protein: CATSDPLAYEQFF.

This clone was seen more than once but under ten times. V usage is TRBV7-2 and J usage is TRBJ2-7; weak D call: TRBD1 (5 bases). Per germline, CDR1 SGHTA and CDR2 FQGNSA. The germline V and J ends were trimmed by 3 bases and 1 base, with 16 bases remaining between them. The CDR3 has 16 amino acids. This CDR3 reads CASSLGQGIISYEQYF. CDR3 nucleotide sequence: TGTGCCAGCAGCTTGGGTCAGGGAATTATTTCCTACGAGCAGTACTTC.

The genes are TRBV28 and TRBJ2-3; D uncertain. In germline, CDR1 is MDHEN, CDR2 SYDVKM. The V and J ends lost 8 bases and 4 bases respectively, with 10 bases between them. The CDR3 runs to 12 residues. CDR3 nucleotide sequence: TGTGCCAGCCGCGAGCCGGCAGATACGCAGTATTTT. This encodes CASREPADTQYF.

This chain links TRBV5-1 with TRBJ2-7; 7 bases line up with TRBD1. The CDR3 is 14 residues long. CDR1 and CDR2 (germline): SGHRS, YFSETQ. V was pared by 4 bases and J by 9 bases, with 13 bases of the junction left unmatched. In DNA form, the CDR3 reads TGCGCCAGCAGCCCCCGGGACGGACAGGCCTGGCAGTACTTC. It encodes CASSPRDGQAWQYF. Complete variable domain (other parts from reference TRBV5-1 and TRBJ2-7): KAGVTQTPRYLIKTRGQQVTLSCSPISGHRSVSWYQQTPGQGLQFLFEYFSETQRNKGNFPGRFSGRQFSNSRSEMNVSTLELGDSALYLCASSPRDGQAWQYFGPGTRLTVT.

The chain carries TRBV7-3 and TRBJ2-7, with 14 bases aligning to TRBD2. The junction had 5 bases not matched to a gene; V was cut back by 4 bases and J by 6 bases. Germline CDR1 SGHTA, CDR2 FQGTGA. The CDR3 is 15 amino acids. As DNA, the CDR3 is TGTGCCAGCAGCTCGGGACTAGCGGGAGTATCCGAGCAGTACTTC. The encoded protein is CASSSGLAGVSEQYF.

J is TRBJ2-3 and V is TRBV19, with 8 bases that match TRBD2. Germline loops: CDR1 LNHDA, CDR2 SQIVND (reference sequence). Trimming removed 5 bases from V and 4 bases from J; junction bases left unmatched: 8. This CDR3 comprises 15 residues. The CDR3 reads CASSSARGGADTQYF. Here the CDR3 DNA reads TGTGCCAGTAGTTCCGCACGGGGGGGGGCAGATACGCAGTATTTT. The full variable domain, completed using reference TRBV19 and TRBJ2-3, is DGGITQSPKYLFRKEGQNVTLSCEQNLNHDAMYWYRQDPGQGLRLIYYSQIVNDFQKGDIAEGYSVSREKKESFPLTVTSAQKNPTAFYLCASSSARGGADTQYFGPGTRLTVL.